This T cell receptor (beta chain) was sequenced during a study of blood T cells in healthy people across ages. This clonotype was counted once. The CDR3 consists of 14 residues. Germline V gene data show CDR1 as LGHDT and CDR2 as YNNKEL (reference sequence). Trimming took off 5 bases at V and 9 bases at J, with 19 bases between the two ends. The draw of peripheral blood yielded roughly 10 milliliters from each donor. The authors extracted at least 5.5 micrograms of total RNA per sample. The use of a sample-barcoded 5' primer and a J-beta primer mix characterized a second PCR of roughly 6 to 11 cycles. Every sample gave at least 3 million paired-end reads containing CDR3. MiXCR, run by TCRdb on the 5' RACE reads, gives a single entry per CDR3 protein. The table lists some 1,800,000 distinct CDR3 sequences, about two fifths of them singletons.

The source material was blood. This clonotype originated in a human donor in good health. The chain carries TRBV3-1 and TRBJ1-1; the D gene is possibly TRBD1 (5 bases). Written as DNA, the CDR3 is TGTGCCAGCAGCGTCCGGGGCGACCCAGAAAAAGCTTTCTTT. Translating gives CASSVRGDPEKAFF.